This passage covers 24 T cell receptor beta chains from one sample sequenced in a study of blood T cell repertoires in COVID-19. Profiled with immunoSEQ multiplex PCR; TCRdb holds only in-frame clones, not every one. The sample consists of about 260,000 clones, around 84% of them appearing once. The sample taken for sequencing was PBMCs or T cells enriched from blood (not recorded which). The receptors were sampled from a man aged 30 to 45 with acute COVID-19.

The chain has TRBV6-5 and TRBJ2-2, with D possibly being TRBD1 (5 bases). Germline lookup yields CDR1 MNHEY and CDR2 SVGAGI. The CDR3 consists of 14 residues. V lost 2 bases to trimming and J lost 7 bases, with 11 bases between them. The CDR3 DNA reads as TGTGCCAGCAGTTACCAAAGGGGCAGCGGGGAGCTGTTTTTT. Its protein product is CASSYQRGSGELFF.

The V call is TRBV27, the J call TRBJ2-2; D possibly corresponds to TRBD1 (5 bases). The CDR3 covers 15 residues. The V end lost 5 bases, the J end lost 0 bases, and 10 bases lay between the germline ends. From germline, CDR1 is MNHEY and CDR2 SMNVEV (reference sequence). The DNA of the CDR3 is TGTGCCAGCAGTACACAGGACGCGAACACCGGGGAGCTGTTTTTT. Translated, it gives CASSTQDANTGELFF.

The chain couples TRBV5-6 to TRBJ2-3; 11 bases match TRBD2. The V segment lost 4 bases and the J segment 5 bases; nucleotides outside the gene matches: 12. Germline V gene sequence: CDR1 SGHDT, CDR2 YYEEEE. CDR3 size: 17 residues. The DNA for the CDR3 is TGTGCCAGCAGCCTCGATTATAGCGGGGGGGCAGGAGATACGCAGTATTTT. This sequence encodes CASSLDYSGGAGDTQYF.

The rearrangement links TRBV7-2 to TRBJ1-2; TRBD1 agrees at 11 bases. The CDR3 extends over 16 amino acids. Trimming cost V 5 bases and J 7 bases; bases outside gene matches: 12. CDR1 and CDR2 from the germline V gene are SGHTA and FQGNSA. In nucleotides, the CDR3 is TGTGCCAGCAGCCCGAGGACAGGGGGCGTATCGGGTGGCTACACCTTC. Translated: CASSPRTGGVSGGYTF.

The rearrangement uses TRBV3-1 (or the pseudogene TRBV3-2) and TRBJ2-2; TRBD2 is a possible D gene (6 bases). The CDR3 totals 15 residues. Between the trimmed V and J ends, which lost 2 bases and 7 bases, there was a span of 14 bases. CDR1 and CDR2 from the germline V gene are LGHDT and YNNKEL (reference sequence). CDR3 protein: CASSQNVGGLGELFF. In DNA form, the CDR3 reads TGTGCCAGCAGCCAAAATGTGGGGGGACTCGGGGAGCTGTTTTTT.

CDR3 amino acids: CASRNRGDTEAFF. The CDR3 DNA is TGTGCCAGCAGAAACAGGGGAGACACTGAAGCTTTCTTT. This chain joins TRBV3-1 (or the pseudogene TRBV3-2) and TRBJ1-1; 7 bases line up with TRBD1. The V and J ends lost 6 bases and 3 bases, in that order; junction bases with no gene match: 4. The germline V gene encodes CDR1 LGHDT and CDR2 YNNKEL (reference sequence). The CDR3 runs to 13 residues.

The chain couples TRBV29-1 to TRBJ1-1, with 11 bases aligning to TRBD1. The CDR3 contains 15 residues. The junction had 10 bases not matched to a gene; V was cut back by 6 bases and J by 4 bases. Germline values: CDR1 SQVTM, CDR2 ANQGSEA. CDR3 region: CSVLGQGALGTEAFF. Here the CDR3 DNA reads TGCAGCGTCCTAGGACAGGGGGCGTTAGGCACTGAAGCTTTCTTT.

Only one count was recorded for this clone. The chain joins TRBV7-2 to TRBJ2-7; 10 bases match TRBD1. The junction had 11 bases not matched to a gene; V was cut back by 5 bases and J by 4 bases. Germline V gives CDR1 SGHTA, CDR2 FQGNSA. The CDR3 contains 16 residues. DNA of the CDR3: TGTGCCAGCAGCCCGGCCCGGGACAGGGGTCATTACGAGCAGTACGTC. It translates to CASSPARDRGHYEQYV.

This clone has just one count. This chain connects TRBV28 to TRBJ1-6, with D tentatively TRBD1 (6 bases). V was shortened by 2 bases and J by 9 bases, with 17 bases between the two germline ends. CDR1 and CDR2 from the germline V gene are MDHEN and SYDVKM. The CDR3 spans 16 residues. CDR3 bases: TGTGCCAGCAGTTTAGAGGGGGTCATCCTCTCTTCACCCCTCCACTTT. Its protein product is CASSLEGVILSSPLHF.

The rearrangement uses TRBV28 and TRBJ2-3; 12 nucleotides agree with TRBD2. CDR1 and CDR2 from the germline V gene are MDHEN and SYDVKM. The CDR3 extends over 16 amino acids. V gave up 6 bases and J gave up 2 bases; unmatched junction bases: 6. CDR3 region: CASRSGLAGYTDTQYF. In DNA form, the CDR3 reads TGTGCCAGCAGATCCGGACTAGCGGGATACACAGATACGCAGTATTTT.

This clone was counted a few times. This chain uses TRBV11-3 with TRBJ2-5; D uncertain. The CDR3 totals 13 residues. With 1 base removed from V and 5 bases from J, the gap between germline ends came to 8 bases. Per the germline V gene, CDR1 is SGHNT and CDR2 is YENEEA. The CDR3 nucleotides are TGTGCCAGCAGCTTAGGCGCTGCCGAGACCCAGTACTTC. This sequence encodes CASSLGAAETQYF.

The chain employs TRBV7-9 and TRBJ1-1; a weak D match, TRBD1 (5 bases). This CDR3 has 15 residues. Trimming stripped 5 bases from V and 0 bases from J, with 13 bases between. Germline CDR1 and CDR2: SEHNR and FQNEAQ (reference sequence). Written as DNA, the CDR3 is TGTGCCAGCAGCAAGCAGGGCGGCATGAACACTGAAGCTTTCTTT. It translates to CASSKQGGMNTEAFF.

The chain combines TRBV11-3 with TRBJ1-2, with D unclear. CDR3 length: 14 amino acids. With 1 base removed from V and 3 bases from J, the gap between germline ends came to 9 bases. CDR1 is SGHNT, CDR2 YENEEA, per germline. The CDR3 region is CASSLVGRDYGYTF. The DNA of the CDR3 is TGTGCCAGCAGCTTAGTAGGGAGGGACTATGGCTACACCTTC.

The chain recombines TRBV18 with TRBJ2-1; 10 bases are a match to TRBD2. This CDR3 has 15 residues. Germline loops: CDR1 KGHSH, CDR2 LQKENI. V lost 3 bases and J lost 5; bases outside the gene matches: 4. DNA of the CDR3: TGTGCCAGCTCACCTGGACTAGCGGCCAACAATGAGCAGTTCTTC. Encoded protein: CASSPGLAANNEQFF.

This clone was detected ten times or more. The chain recombines TRBV6-1 with TRBJ2-2; TRBD2 aligns across 11 bases. V gave up 0 bases and J gave up 6 bases; unmatched junction bases: 0. This CDR3 spans 15 amino acids. The V gene's germline CDR1 is MNHNS and CDR2 SASEGT. The chain's CDR3 is CASSEASGGAGELFF. The CDR3 nucleotides read TGTGCCAGCAGTGAAGCTAGCGGGGGGGCCGGGGAGCTGTTTTTT.

The V call is TRBV7-9, the J call TRBJ1-2, with TRBD1 matching 8 bases. V lost 5 bases and J lost 10; bases outside the gene matches: 18. This CDR3 is built from 16 residues. Germline assignment: CDR1 SEHNR and CDR2 FQNEAQ (reference sequence). The DNA of the CDR3 is TGTGCCAGCAGCCCCGGACAGGGAGTCCAACCTTTGGCCTACACCTTC. It specifies CASSPGQGVQPLAYTF. Full variable domain (missing parts from reference TRBV7-9 and TRBJ1-2): DTGVSQNPRHKITKRGQNVTFRCDPISEHNRLYWYRQTLGQGPEFLTYFQNEAQLEKSRLLSDRFSAERPKGSFSTLEIQRTEQGDSAMYLCASSPGQGVQPLAYTFGSGTRLTVV.

The chain carries TRBV15 and TRBJ1-5, with D perhaps TRBD1 (5 bases). The length of the CDR3 is 15 residues. Germline lookup yields CDR1 LNHNV and CDR2 YYDKDF (reference sequence). V gave up 3 bases and J gave up 2 bases, with 11 bases separating them. In DNA form, the CDR3 reads TGTGCCACCAGCAGGGCCAAAGGGGGCAATCAGCCCCAGCATTTT. Translating gives CATSRAKGGNQPQHF.

This chain links TRBV5-4 with TRBJ2-7; a weak D match, TRBD2 (5 bases). The V gene lost 3 bases and the J gene lost 5 bases, with 12 bases spanning the gap. CDR1 SGHNT and CDR2 YYREEE come from the germline V gene (reference sequence). The length of the CDR3 is 13 residues. The CDR3 region is CASSSSWGDEQYV. The CDR3 DNA follows: TGTGCCAGCAGCTCGAGCTGGGGAGACGAGCAGTACGTC.

This chain connects TRBV18 to TRBJ1-1, with D perhaps matching TRBD1 (6 bases). The germline V gene has CDR1 KGHSH and CDR2 LQKENI. The CDR3 is 13 amino acids. Trimming pared 3 bases from V and 4 bases from J, leaving 9 bases between. CDR3 protein: CASSPRGGTEAFF. The CDR3 DNA sequence: TGTGCCAGCTCACCGCGAGGGGGCACTGAAGCTTTCTTT.

The genes are TRBV18 and TRBJ2-7, with a possible D match to TRBD2 (5 bases). V was trimmed by 6 bases and J by 4 bases, leaving 10 bases between them. Germline V CDR1 and CDR2: KGHSH, LQKENI. The CDR3 sequence is 12 residues long. Here the CDR3 reads CASSSERYEQYV. Here the CDR3 DNA reads TGTGCCAGCTCCTCGGAGCGGTACGAGCAGTACGTC.

This chain links TRBV13 with TRBJ2-6; D is unresolved. The V and J ends lost 5 bases and 4 bases respectively, with 12 bases between them. The V gene's germline CDR1 is PRHDT and CDR2 FYEKMQ (reference sequence). CDR3 length: 15 amino acids. The CDR3 coding sequence is TGTGCCAGCAGCCGACGAGGTCTGGGGGCCAACGTCCTGACTTTC. It encodes CASSRRGLGANVLTF.

The J gene is TRBJ1-5, the V gene TRBV5-8, with D perhaps matching TRBD1 (5 bases). Germline values: CDR1 SGHTS, CDR2 YDEGEE. This CDR3 has 16 amino acids. Trimming pared 1 base from V and 15 bases from J, leaving 26 bases between. The CDR3 sequence: CASSLYGTATGQQGHF. The CDR3 coding sequence is TGTGCCAGCAGCTTGTACGGTACCGCCACGGGTCAGCAGGGGCATTTT.

CDR3 amino acids: CASSLASDSSDEQFF. CDR3 DNA sequence: TGTGCCAGCAGCTTGGCCTCGGACTCGAGTGATGAGCAGTTCTTC. This sequence joins TRBV5-4 and TRBJ2-1, with D perhaps matching TRBD2 (5 bases). The CDR3 has 15 residues. Germline V gene sequence: CDR1 SGHNT, CDR2 YYREEE (reference sequence). The V gene lost 0 bases and the J gene lost 8 bases, with 15 bases spanning the gap.

The chain uses TRBV20-1 and TRBJ1-1, with D hard to call. Germline assignment: CDR1 DFQATT and CDR2 SNEGSKA (reference sequence). The CDR3 sequence is 13 residues long. V shed 3 bases and J shed 3 bases, with 11 bases lying between them. CDR3 sequence: CSASKRPDTEAFF. The CDR3 DNA reads TGCAGTGCTAGTAAGCGGCCAGACACTGAAGCTTTCTTT.